This T cell receptor (beta chain) came from a study of blood T cell repertoires in COVID-19. Study as a whole: The United States, Italy and Spain provided the acute and convalescent COVID-19 samples. The analysed material was cDNA or gDNA that came from T cells, B-cell-depleted T cells, or PBMCs.

In the authors' workflow: Reference gene primer amplification gave nucleated cell count estimates. Sequencing was performed with immunoSEQ multiplex PCR; in TCRdb, only in-frame clones are kept and a portion is missing. That table gives V, J and clone size, and the DNA gave D and trimming. This table has some 150,000 clones, about 84% appearing once. This CDR3 is built from 12 residues. Looked up from germline, CDR1 is MGHRA and CDR2 is YSYEKL. V was clipped by 4 bases and J by 10 bases, with 11 bases between them. This clone was observed a handful of times. The chain joins TRBV4-1 to TRBJ2-1, with D possibly TRBD1 on 7 matching bases. The clonotype was recovered from a man aged 60-69 years with active or convalescent COVID-19. The sequencing input was peripheral blood. The CDR3 spells CASSPGGGEQFF. The CDR3 region has the DNA TGCGCCAGCAGCCCCGGAGGGGGCGAGCAGTTCTTC.